A single sample is the source of the 30 T cell receptor beta chains below, sequenced in a study of neoadjuvant anti-PD-1 for oral cavity cancer. This table comes from immunoSEQ multiplex PCR, and its TCRdb copy is limited to in-frame clones, with some not included. The sample gives tens of thousands of clones, over 30% of which show up once; around 15% is in the top ten. Noted time point: after neoadjuvant nivolumab, at surgical resection. Sequencing used tumor tissue, obtained after nivolumab (anti-PD-1) treatment. These receptors came from a person aged 40 to 85 with oral cavity squamous cell carcinoma.

There are many counts of this clone. This rearrangement joins TRBV7-9 to TRBJ2-3; D remains unclear. This CDR3 region has 13 residues. CDR1 is SEHNR and CDR2 is FQNEAQ in the germline V gene (reference sequence). The ends were cut back, 5 bases at V and 7 bases at J, with 13 bases in the middle. The CDR3 DNA follows: TGTGCCAGCAGCGCCCGACGTGGAAATACGCAGTATTTT. Residues: CASSARRGNTQYF.

V gene TRBV2 combines with J gene TRBJ1-2, with TRBD1 identical over 9 bases. The CDR3 sequence is 14 residues long. The V and J ends lost 6 bases and 7 bases, in that order; junction bases with no gene match: 9. CDR1 is SNHLY and CDR2 is FYNNEI in the germline V gene. This CDR3 is CASSPDRGIFGYTF. As DNA, the CDR3 is TGTGCCAGCAGCCCGGACAGGGGAATATTTGGCTACACCTTC.

This chain uses TRBV14 with TRBJ1-1; TRBD1 agrees at 12 bases. This CDR3 comprises 16 residues. The V gene's germline CDR1 is SGHDN and CDR2 FVKESK. The V and J ends lost 4 bases and 1 base, in that order; junction bases with no gene match: 4. CDR3 amino acids: CASSRPGQGANTEAFF. CDR3 nucleotide sequence: TGTGCCAGCAGCCGGCCGGGACAGGGGGCGAACACTGAAGCTTTCTTT.

The rearrangement links TRBV6-5 to TRBJ2-5; D call uncertain. This CDR3 is built from 14 residues. The germline V and J ends were trimmed by 5 bases and 3 bases, with 13 bases remaining between them. CDR1 MNHEY and CDR2 SVGAGI come from the germline V gene. CDR3 in amino acids: CASSPFQAEETQYF. The CDR3 coding sequence is TGTGCCAGCAGTCCATTCCAGGCCGAAGAGACCCAGTACTTC.

In its sample, this clone was seen a few times. The CDR3 reads CASSRLGVTDTQYF. The CDR3 coding sequence is TGTGCCAGCAGCCGCCTAGGCGTCACAGATACGCAGTATTTT. The chain employs TRBV7-9 and TRBJ2-3; D not resolved. Trimming removed 5 bases at V and 2 bases at J, with 11 bases between. This CDR3 is built from 14 residues. Germline loops: CDR1 SEHNR, CDR2 FQNEAQ (reference sequence).

This clone was picked up a small number of times. This chain connects TRBV30 to TRBJ1-1; no clear D. In germline, CDR1 is GTSNPN, CDR2 SVGIG (reference sequence). This CDR3 is built from 13 residues. Deletions cut 0 bases from V and 2 bases from J, with 7 bases between. CDR3 nucleotides: TGTGCCTGGAGTGTGACGGAAAACACTGAAGCTTTCTTT. This encodes CAWSVTENTEAFF.

This clone was seen just once. The genes are TRBV7-2 and TRBJ2-7, with TRBD2 matching over 8 bases. This CDR3 spans 14 amino acids. Trimming at V came to 2 bases and at J to 2 bases, leaving 2 bases not matched to a gene. Germline V CDR1 and CDR2: SGHTA, FQGNSA. The CDR3 loop reads CASSLKAGAYEQYF. The CDR3 nucleotides are TGTGCCAGCAGCTTAAAAGCGGGGGCCTACGAGCAGTACTTC.

The gene calls are TRBV5-1 and TRBJ2-3, with D uncertain. V was pared by 7 bases and J by 5 bases, with 14 bases between. This CDR3 is 13 amino acids long. Germline V CDR1 and CDR2: SGHRS, YFSETQ. CDR3 in amino acids: CASGLDGRDTQYF. The DNA for the CDR3 is TGCGCCAGCGGCCTGGACGGAAGAGATACGCAGTATTTT.

This clone has a count of ten or more. This chain links TRBV5-1 with TRBJ2-2; the D gene is possibly TRBD1 (6 bases). V lost 1 base, J lost 7 bases, and 14 bases lay in between. The CDR3 extends over 15 amino acids. The germline V gene encodes CDR1 SGHRS and CDR2 YFSETQ. CDR3 DNA sequence: TGCGCCAGCAGCTTGTCAGGGGCCGAACACGGGGAGCTGTTTTTT. Translated: CASSLSGAEHGELFF.

The rearrangement links TRBV15 to TRBJ2-7; no clear D. The germline V and J ends were trimmed by 2 bases and 7 bases, with 6 bases remaining between them. The CDR3 length is 11 residues. CDR1 and CDR2 from the germline V gene are LNHNV and YYDKDF (reference sequence). In DNA, the CDR3 is TGTGCCACCAGCAGACCTCGGGAGCAGTACTTC. It codes for CATSRPREQYF.

The V gene is TRBV25-1, the J gene TRBJ2-2; D could derive from TRBD1 or TRBD2 (5 bases each). Trimming pared 4 bases from V and 1 base from J, leaving 10 bases between. Germline lookup yields CDR1 MGHDK and CDR2 SYGVNS. The CDR3 has 15 residues. CDR3 sequence reads: CASSAGHENTGELFF. The CDR3 DNA follows: TGTGCCAGCAGTGCGGGGCATGAGAACACCGGGGAGCTGTTTTTT.

V and J are TRBV20-1 and TRBJ1-4; tentative D call: TRBD1 (5 bases). The V end lost 3 bases, the J end lost 7 bases, and 6 bases lay between the germline ends. CDR1 is DFQATT, CDR2 SNEGSKA, per germline (reference sequence). The CDR3 is made up of 11 amino acids. CDR3 residues: CSARGLEKLFF. For the CDR3, the DNA is TGCAGTGCTAGGGGGCTTGAAAAACTGTTTTTT.

This clone was counted many times. V is TRBV4-1 and J is TRBJ1-6; D is possibly TRBD1 (6 bases). The germline V gene has CDR1 MGHRA and CDR2 YSYEKL. The CDR3 runs 15 residues. Trimming shortened V by 1 base and J by 7 bases, and 11 bases separated the two germline ends. The CDR3 region is CASSQGGGLNSPLHF. The CDR3 bases are TGCGCCAGCAGCCAAGGGGGGGGGCTAAATTCACCCCTCCACTTT.

The chain employs TRBV5-1 and TRBJ2-5; no reliable D call. The CDR3 contains 16 residues. Germline V gene data show CDR1 as SGHRS and CDR2 as YFSETQ. V was cut by 0 bases and J by 3 bases, with 15 bases left in between. In DNA form, the CDR3 reads TGCGCCAGCAGCTTGGCCGGAGCCCCCACAAAAGAGACCCAGTACTTC. As protein: CASSLAGAPTKETQYF.

This clone was seen many times. The chain joins TRBV15 to TRBJ1-6; unclear D gene. V lost 5 bases to trimming and J lost 10 bases, with 18 bases between them. This CDR3 contains 15 residues. Germline values: CDR1 LNHNV, CDR2 YYDKDF (reference sequence). CDR3 loop: CATSGGLVSGSPLHF. For the CDR3, the DNA is TGTGCCACCAGCGGTGGTTTGGTCAGTGGATCACCCCTCCACTTT.

The count of this clone is one. The genes are TRBV4-1 and TRBJ2-1, with 14 bases that match TRBD2. This CDR3 is 16 amino acids long. Germline loops: CDR1 MGHRA, CDR2 YSYEKL. Germline trimming cut 3 bases from V and 6 bases from J; bases unmatched to any gene: 4. The CDR3 DNA sequence: TGCGCCAGCAGCCAGGCGGGACTAGCGGGAGTCAATGAGCAGTTCTTC. Residues: CASSQAGLAGVNEQFF.

The sample holds one count of this clone. This sequence joins TRBV5-5 and TRBJ2-7; TRBD1 aligns across 8 bases. V lost 2 bases and J lost 5; bases outside the gene matches: 9. Germline values: CDR1 SGHKS, CDR2 YYEKEE (reference sequence). There are 15 residues in the CDR3. The CDR3 DNA reads TGTGCCAGCAGCTTTTGGACAGGGAGGCTTGACGAGCAGTACTTC. This translates into CASSFWTGRLDEQYF.

This clone showed up many times. The rearrangement links TRBV7-9 to TRBJ1-2; D not resolved. Germline V gene sequence: CDR1 SEHNR, CDR2 FQNEAQ (reference sequence). There are 15 residues in the CDR3. The V and J ends lost 2 bases and 0 bases respectively, with 10 bases between them. Here the CDR3 DNA reads TGTGCCAGCAGCTTATACGCCAGAGCTAACTATGGCTACACCTTC. This encodes CASSLYARANYGYTF.

This chain connects TRBV18 to TRBJ2-1, with TRBD2 matching over 10 bases. The CDR3 has 15 residues. CDR1 is KGHSH, CDR2 LQKENI, per germline. With V trimmed by 4 bases and J by 1 base, 1 base remained unmatched. This CDR3 is CASSQREGSYNEQFF. The CDR3 DNA sequence: TGTGCCAGCTCACAGCGGGAGGGGTCCTACAATGAGCAGTTCTTC.

This chain uses TRBV18 with TRBJ1-2; 7 bases fit TRBD1. Trimming at V came to 2 bases and at J to 4 bases, leaving 7 bases not matched to a gene. Germline lookup yields CDR1 KGHSH and CDR2 LQKENI. This CDR3 has 15 residues. CDR3 loop: CASSPTQTGSYGYTF. For the CDR3, the DNA is TGTGCCAGCTCACCAACCCAGACAGGGTCCTATGGCTACACCTTC.

The genes are TRBV5-1 and TRBJ2-7, with D maybe TRBD1 (6 bases). The germline CDR1 and CDR2 sequences are SGHRS and YFSETQ. V was trimmed by 1 base and J by 3 bases, leaving 11 bases between them. The CDR3 consists of 14 residues. The CDR3 DNA sequence: TGCGCCAGCAGCTTGCTGGGGGCGGACTACGAGCAGTACTTC. Residues: CASSLLGADYEQYF.

This clone appeared a single time. The rearrangement joins TRBV28 to TRBJ2-3; tentatively, D is TRBD1 or TRBD2 (6 bases each). CDR3 length: 15 residues. V was pared by 4 bases and J by 6 bases, with 17 bases between. CDR1 and CDR2 (germline): MDHEN, SYDVKM. The CDR3, as DNA: TGTGCCAGCAGTTCCCCTACAGGGAGGCAGGATACGCAGTATTTT. Translating it yields CASSSPTGRQDTQYF.

This clone turned up a few times. In DNA, the CDR3 is TGTGCCAGCGGACAGGACCCGGGGTACGAGCAGTACTTC. As protein: CASGQDPGYEQYF. The chain couples TRBV7-9 to TRBJ2-7, with 7 bases aligning to TRBD1. With V trimmed by 8 bases and J by 4 bases, 8 bases remained unmatched. The germline gives CDR1 SEHNR, CDR2 FQNEAQ (reference sequence). The CDR3 covers 13 residues.

The table lists this clone with a few counts. The chain links TRBV7-9 to TRBJ2-5; 9 bases fit TRBD1. The CDR3 spans 15 residues. Germline V gene sequence: CDR1 SEHNR, CDR2 FQNEAQ (reference sequence). V lost 5 bases to trimming and J lost 3 bases; unmatched junction nucleotides: 7. The CDR3 sequence: CASSPDRGMEETQYF. The CDR3 coding sequence is TGTGCCAGCAGCCCCGACAGGGGGATGGAAGAGACCCAGTACTTC.

This CDR3 is CASSAGFPPRGYTF. CDR3 in DNA: TGCGCCAGCTCGGCGGGGTTCCCCCCCCGGGGCTACACCTTC. The chain has TRBV4-1 and TRBJ1-2; D gene unclear. V was cut by 8 bases and J by 8 bases, with 21 bases left in between. CDR1 is MGHRA, CDR2 YSYEKL, per germline. CDR3 length equals 14 residues.

The rearrangement links TRBV7-3 to TRBJ2-7, with D possibly matching TRBD1 (6 bases). Germline V gives CDR1 SGHTA, CDR2 FQGTGA. This CDR3 is built from 14 residues. Trimming stripped 5 bases from V and 4 bases from J, with 15 bases between. The CDR3 is CASSPRGGQYEQYF. The CDR3 DNA follows: TGTGCCAGCAGCCCGCGTGGGGGCCAATACGAGCAGTACTTC.

This sequence joins TRBV9 and TRBJ1-2, with 8 bases aligning to TRBD1. Trimming at V came to 3 bases and at J to 0 bases, leaving 16 bases not matched to a gene. CDR1 is SGDLS, CDR2 YYNGEE, per germline. There are 19 residues in the CDR3. CDR3 in amino acids: CASSAENLKQGEANYGYTF. CDR3 nucleotide sequence: TGTGCCAGCAGCGCCGAGAATTTAAAACAGGGGGAAGCTAACTATGGCTACACCTTC.

V gene TRBV7-9 combines with J gene TRBJ2-6; D gene unclear. The germline V gene has CDR1 SEHNR and CDR2 FQNEAQ (reference sequence). V lost 3 bases and J 13 bases, leaving 10 bases between the germline ends. This CDR3 contains 12 residues. CDR3: CASSLVLRVLTF. As DNA, the CDR3 is TGTGCCAGCAGCTTGGTTTTGAGGGTCCTGACTTTC.

V is TRBV19 and J is TRBJ1-5; D perhaps matches TRBD1 (6 bases). This CDR3 contains 13 residues. Germline V CDR1 and CDR2: LNHDA, SQIVND (reference sequence). V gave up 7 bases and J gave up 6 bases, with 13 bases separating them. The CDR3 DNA reads as TGTGCCAGTAATTGGGGGGCAAGTCAGCCCCAGCATTTT. This translates into CASNWGASQPQHF.

The chain recombines TRBV10-3 with TRBJ1-2; D not resolved. Trimming shortened V by 5 bases and J by 2 bases, and 12 bases separated the two germline ends. This CDR3 is built from 14 residues. Germline CDR1 ENHRY, CDR2 SYGVKD. CDR3 sequence: CAISKGSLNYGYTF. In nucleotides, the CDR3 is TGTGCCATCAGTAAAGGTAGTTTGAACTATGGCTACACCTTC.